This TCR beta chain comes out of a study of regulatory T cells in long-lasting Graves disease. Regarding the study as a whole: The study found lower TCR diversity in persistent Graves' patients than in newly diagnosed ones. Persistent disease showed a preference for TRBV28, TRBJ1-2 and TRBJ2-5. Thyroid tissue was not sampled; only peripheral blood was.

Deletions cut 8 bases from V and 0 bases from J, with 23 bases between. This CDR3 is 18 amino acids long. Germline values: CDR1 MDHEN, CDR2 SYDVKM. With iRepertoire HTBI primers and Arm-PCR of CDR3 regions, TCR beta libraries were built. TCRdb itself ran the multiplex PCR reads through MiXCR, one entry per CDR3 protein. The sample contains fewer than 400,000 distinct CDR3 sequences, over 15% of which appear only once. Time point meaning: newly diagnosed GD, antithyroid drugs for less than 3 months. Generation of the TCR library employed RNA extracted from PBMCs. This clonotype was seen ten or more times. Antigen: not known.

Sequencing used peripheral blood mononuclear cells (PBMCs), obtained at new diagnosis, from a patient treated with antithyroid drugs. The gene calls are TRBV28 and TRBJ2-1; either TRBD1 or TRBD2 may supply D (5 bases each). The TCR comes from a female donor with Graves disease. In nucleotides, the CDR3 is TGTGCCAGCGGGGACCGGGGTGCCCCACCCAGCTCCTACAATGAGCAGTTCTTC. Residues: CASGDRGAPPSSYNEQFF.